This is a list of T cell receptor beta chains from one sample in a study of OX40 agonist ivuxolimab in advanced cancers. Method: immunoSEQ multiplex PCR; TCRdb's copy keeps in-frame clones and lacks some. Seen here are about 16,000 clones, over 90% observed once, and the top ten hold around 6.8%. The sample consisted of CD4+ or CD8+ T cells sorted from blood, taken in a trial of the OX40 agonist ivuxolimab. Source of these receptors: an adult with an advanced solid tumor such as melanoma, head and neck, liver or kidney cancer. Each CDR3 is given with its conserved first and last residue. The D gene is left open where the match is weak. The listing skips clone size in some rows; elsewhere it reads once, few, many or a size class.

CDR3aa,CDR3nt,len,d_gene,v_gene,j_gene,abundance
CASSSVGSYEQYF,TGTGCCAGCAGTTCGGTGGGCTCCTACGAGCAGTACTTC,13,.,TRBV6-6,TRBJ2-7,.
CSVATGAESYGYTF,TGCAGCGTCGCTACAGGGGCGGAGAGTTATGGCTACACCTTC,14,TRBD1,TRBV29-1,TRBJ1-2,.
CASSPTSGGPSYNEQFF,TGTGCCAGCAGCCCAACTAGCGGGGGCCCCTCCTACAATGAGCAGTTCTTC,17,TRBD2,TRBV7-3,TRBJ2-1,.
CASSLSGKGDGYTF,TGTGCCAGCAGCTTATCGGGGAAGGGGGATGGCTACACCTTC,14,.,TRBV7-9,TRBJ1-2,.
CASSSYRTGTGREGTQYF,TGTGCCAGCAGCAGTTATAGGACCGGGACAGGGCGGGAAGGGACCCAGTACTTC,18,TRBD1,TRBV13,TRBJ2-5,once
CSAPLPTSAFF,TGCAGTGCCCCCCTGCCCACCTCAGCTTTCTTT,11,.,TRBV20-1,TRBJ1-1,.
CASSSGSGAHYGYTF,TGCGCCAGCAGCTCCGGGTCGGGAGCCCATTATGGCTACACCTTC,15,.,TRBV5-1,TRBJ1-2,.
CASSFLAEWADTQYF,TGTGCCAGCAGCTTTTTGGCCGAGTGGGCAGATACGCAGTATTTT,15,.,TRBV11-1,TRBJ2-3,once
CASGGTSNYNEQFF,TGTGCCAGCGGGGGAACTTCAAACTACAATGAGCAGTTCTTC,14,.,TRBV2,TRBJ2-1,.
CASSIKLAGSSYNEQFF,TGTGCCAGTAGTATTAAACTAGCGGGTAGCTCCTACAATGAGCAGTTCTTC,17,TRBD2,TRBV19,TRBJ2-1,.
CASSMNAQLSTQYF,TGTGCCAGTAGTATGAATGCCCAGCTGAGTACGCAGTATTTT,14,.,TRBV19,TRBJ2-3,.
CASSLYGSSTDTQYF,TGTGCCAGCAGCTTGTACGGCTCTAGCACAGATACGCAGTATTTT,15,.,TRBV5-5,TRBJ2-3,.
CASSLVVKTEAFF,TGTGCCAGCAGCTTAGTGGTGAAGACTGAAGCTTTCTTT,13,.,TRBV7-8,TRBJ1-1,.
CASSQMSSEQFF,TGCGCCAGCAGCCAAATGAGCAGTGAGCAGTTCTTC,12,.,TRBV4-3,TRBJ2-1,.
CASNPGWTEKLFF,TGTGCCAGCAACCCTGGCTGGACTGAAAAACTGTTTTTT,13,.,TRBV28,TRBJ1-4,.
CASSELGPHTNTGELFF,TGTGCCAGCAGTGAATTGGGACCTCACACCAACACCGGGGAGCTGTTTTTT,17,.,TRBV6-1,TRBJ2-2,.
CASRLGQGEPYSNQPQHF,TGTGCCAGCAGGTTAGGACAGGGGGAGCCTTATAGCAATCAGCCCCAGCATTTT,18,TRBD1,TRBV28,TRBJ1-5,medium-sized
CASSYPPRGREKLFF,TGTGCCAGCAGTTACCCGCCCAGGGGTCGTGAAAAACTGTTTTTT,15,.,TRBV6-6,TRBJ1-4,once
CASSEEGWQGSYEQYF,TGTGCCAGCAGTGAAGAGGGGTGGCAGGGAAGTTACGAGCAGTACTTC,16,.,TRBV2,TRBJ2-7,.
CASSQGARTEAFF,TGTGCCAGCTCCCAGGGGGCGCGGACTGAAGCTTTCTTT,13,TRBD1,TRBV18,TRBJ1-1,.
CASRRAEAFF,TGTGCCAGCAGGAGGGCTGAAGCTTTCTTT,10,.,TRBV6-7,TRBJ1-1,.
CASSLVRGGDGYTF,TGCGCCAGCAGCTTGGTTAGAGGGGGAGATGGCTACACCTTC,14,.,TRBV5-1,TRBJ1-2,.
CASSWDRHSGELFF,TGTGCCAGCAGTTGGGACCGACACTCCGGGGAGCTGTTTTTT,14,.,TRBV5-5,TRBJ2-2,.